A single sample gave rise to the 5 T cell receptor beta chains below, sequenced in a study of blood T cell repertoires in COVID-19 (dated by TCRdb to about 2020). The library relied on the immunoSEQ multiplex PCR assay. Entries here come from immuneACCESS through TCRdb and include only in-frame sequences with V and J called. Some clones fail to appear in such tables; in the studies checked, an unresolved V gene covers under half of the shortfall, and the cause of the remainder is unknown. This sample lists some 42,000 clones; roughly nine tenths were detected once. The ten largest make up 0.3% to 0.45% of the sample. The sequencing input was peripheral blood. The receptor set was obtained from a human donor in a cohort sampled during active COVID-19.

The chain uses TRBV11-2 and TRBJ1-6; the D gene is possibly TRBD1 (5 bases). CDR1 is SGHAT, CDR2 FQNNGV, per germline. The CDR3 totals 19 residues. Trimming pared 6 bases from V and 2 bases from J, leaving 23 bases between. The CDR3 coding sequence is TGTGCCAGCAGTCTCCTAAGACCTACGTCAGGGCCCTATAATTCACCCCTCCACTTT. Protein product: CASSLLRPTSGPYNSPLHF.

This rearrangement joins TRBV9 to TRBJ2-7, with TRBD1 matching over 8 bases. Per germline, CDR1 SGDLS and CDR2 YYNGEE. Trimming took 3 bases from V and 6 from J; bases not matched to a gene: 5. There are 13 residues in the CDR3. The DNA for the CDR3 is TGTGCCAGCAGCGCCGGACAGGGATTCGAGCAGTACTTC. Translated: CASSAGQGFEQYF.

V is TRBV4-1 and J is TRBJ2-1; 13 bases map to TRBD2. V lost 4 bases, J lost 12 bases, and 6 bases stayed unmatched. In germline, CDR1 is MGHRA, CDR2 YSYEKL. The CDR3 is made up of 14 amino acids. This CDR3 reads CASSPGLAGYGQFF. CDR3 DNA: TGCGCCAGCAGCCCGGGACTAGCGGGGTATGGGCAGTTCTTC.

CDR3 region: CASSESPTNYGYTF. The CDR3 bases are TGTGCCAGCAGCGAGTCGCCTACTAACTATGGCTACACCTTC. V and J are TRBV5-6 and TRBJ1-2, with D uncertain. The CDR3 runs 14 residues. V shed 4 bases and J shed 0 bases, with 10 bases lying between them. Germline assignment: CDR1 SGHDT and CDR2 YYEEEE.

This chain uses TRBV12-3 or TRBV12-4 with TRBJ1-1, with TRBD1 as a possible D gene (5 bases). Trimming took 6 bases from V and 5 from J, leaving 7 bases between them. CDR3 length equals 11 residues. CDR3 sequence (DNA): TGTGCCAGCAGCCCAGGGACTGAAGCTTTCTTT. Amino acid sequence: CASSPGTEAFF.